The 15 T cell receptor beta chains listed next were all sequenced from one sample in a study of shared clonotypes between healthy human individuals. Data came from immunoSEQ multiplex PCR; TCRdb stores just in-frame clones and leaves some out. The sample yields some 900,000 clones, over 60% seen once. Sequenced input: memory CD4+ T cells sorted from blood. Subset of the sample: CD45RA-negative fraction. These receptors originate from a man younger than 35 in good health.

J is TRBJ1-2 and V is TRBV5-4, with 9 bases lining up with TRBD1. This CDR3 contains 14 residues. CDR1 and CDR2 (germline): SGHNT, YYREEE (reference sequence). With V trimmed by 4 bases and J by 2 bases, 3 bases remained unmatched. Here the CDR3 DNA reads TGTGCCAGCAGCCAAGACAGGGGGAACTATGGCTACACCTTC. It codes for CASSQDRGNYGYTF.

The rearrangement links TRBV11-2 to TRBJ2-3; 12 positions agree with TRBD2. Losses at the gene ends were 2 bases for V and 6 bases for J; bases not matched to a gene: 3. The germline gives CDR1 SGHAT, CDR2 FQNNGV. There are 15 residues in the CDR3. This chain's CDR3 is CASSLLAGGSDTQYF. DNA for the CDR3: TGTGCCAGCAGCTTACTAGCGGGAGGGTCCGATACGCAGTATTTT.

This chain connects TRBV29-1 to TRBJ2-3; maybe TRBD1 (5 bases). Germline CDR1 reads SQVTM; CDR2 reads ANQGSEA. The length of the CDR3 is 13 residues. V was cut by 8 bases and J by 6 bases, with 18 bases left in between. CDR3: CSWGYSNRDTQYF. CDR3 sequence (DNA): TGCAGCTGGGGCTACTCAAATCGCGATACGCAGTATTTT.

V is TRBV10-3 and J is TRBJ2-7; a possible D gene is TRBD1 (5 bases). Between the trimmed V and J ends, which lost 10 bases and 2 bases, there was a span of 15 bases. The CDR3 consists of 13 residues. Germline V gives CDR1 ENHRY, CDR2 SYGVKD. The CDR3 DNA reads TGTGCCACGACAGACAGCCCACCCTACGAGCAGTACTTC. Residues: CATTDSPPYEQYF.

The chain couples TRBV5-4 to TRBJ2-2; TRBD1 is a possible D gene (6 bases). The CDR3 length is 13 residues. Germline V gene data show CDR1 as SGHNT and CDR2 as YYREEE (reference sequence). The ends were cut back, 4 bases at V and 5 bases at J, with 9 bases in the middle. The CDR3 DNA reads as TGTGCCAGCAGCAATACAGGGACCGGGGAGCTGTTTTTT. It is translated as CASSNTGTGELFF.

In this sample, this clone turned up a few times. The chain uses TRBV28 and TRBJ1-2; a weak D match, TRBD1 (6 bases). This CDR3 comprises 13 residues. In germline, CDR1 is MDHEN, CDR2 SYDVKM. Trimming took 10 bases from V and 0 from J, leaving 12 bases between them. The CDR3 coding sequence is TGTGCCACCGAGGGGGGGACTAACTATGGCTACACCTTC. It translates to CATEGGTNYGYTF.

The chain employs TRBV5-1 and TRBJ2-2; D is tentatively TRBD1 or TRBD2 (5 bases each). This CDR3 region has 14 residues. V dropped 3 bases and J dropped 0 bases, with 6 bases sitting between them. Germline assignment: CDR1 SGHRS and CDR2 YFSETQ. The CDR3 sequence: CASSWGPNTGELFF. The CDR3 nucleotides read TGCGCCAGCAGCTGGGGACCGAACACCGGGGAGCTGTTTTTT.

This rearrangement joins TRBV10-3 to TRBJ2-7; 11 bases are a match to TRBD2. The CDR3 loop spans 15 amino acids. Germline assignment: CDR1 ENHRY and CDR2 SYGVKD. With V trimmed by 4 bases and J by 4 bases, 6 bases remained unmatched. The CDR3 reads CAISGATSGAYEQYF. CDR3 nucleotide sequence: TGTGCCATCAGTGGGGCGACTAGCGGGGCTTACGAGCAGTACTTC.

The gene calls are TRBV6-6 and TRBJ1-5; possible D gene TRBD1, 6 bases. The germline V and J ends were trimmed by 6 bases and 5 bases, with 14 bases remaining between them. CDR3 length: 14 amino acids. Germline V gene data show CDR1 as MNHNY and CDR2 as SVGAGI (reference sequence). CDR3 nucleotides: TGTGCCAGCAGGGGCCAGGGGAACGATCAGCCCCAGCATTTT. It codes for CASRGQGNDQPQHF.

The chain uses TRBV9 and TRBJ2-1, with TRBD2 matching 7 bases. There are 15 residues in the CDR3. In germline, CDR1 is SGDLS, CDR2 YYNGEE. Losses at the gene ends were 0 bases for V and 3 bases for J; bases not matched to a gene: 3. CDR3 in DNA: TGTGCCAGCAGCGTAGGGCGGGGGTACTACAATGAGCAGTTCTTC. Protein sequence: CASSVGRGYYNEQFF. Full variable domain (rest looked up from reference TRBV9 and TRBJ2-1): DSGVTQTPKHLITATGQRVTLRCSPRSGDLSVYWYQQSLDQGLQFLIQYYNGEERAKGNILERFSAQQFPDLHSELNLSSLELGDSALYFCASSVGRGYYNEQFFGPGTRLTVL.

This chain joins TRBV27 and TRBJ2-3, with 11 bases identical to TRBD2. The CDR3 covers 15 residues. In germline, CDR1 is MNHEY, CDR2 SMNVEV (reference sequence). Trimming cost V 5 bases and J 3 bases; bases outside gene matches: 4. The CDR3 is CASSPGLAGTDTQYF. The CDR3, as DNA: TGTGCCAGCAGTCCCGGACTAGCGGGTACAGATACGCAGTATTTT.

This clone was seen just once. This sequence joins TRBV7-2 and TRBJ2-5; 10 bases line up with TRBD1. The J segment lost 5 bases and the V segment lost 5 bases, leaving 8 bases of the junction unmatched. This CDR3 region has 15 residues. Germline CDR1 SGHTA, CDR2 FQGNSA. The DNA for the CDR3 is TGTGCCAGCAGCCGAGGGGACAGGGGTCCGGAGACCCAGTACTTC. It yields the protein CASSRGDRGPETQYF.

The V and J genes are TRBV29-1 and TRBJ2-5; TRBD2 matches 9 bases. The CDR3 has 14 residues. Germline V gene data show CDR1 as SQVTM and CDR2 as ANQGSEA. V shed 6 bases and J 1 base; nucleotides not matched to a gene: 6. CDR3 nucleotide sequence: TGCAGCGTGGGACTAGCAGGGGTCCAAGAGACCCAGTACTTC. This translates into CSVGLAGVQETQYF.

This sequence joins TRBV19 and TRBJ1-5; no reliable D call. The CDR3 runs 12 residues. Germline loops: CDR1 LNHDA, CDR2 SQIVND (reference sequence). Trimming cost V 5 bases and J 6 bases, with 8 bases left between them. The CDR3 nucleotides read TGTGCCAGTAGTCGCCAAAGTCAGCCCCAGCATTTT. The encoded protein is CASSRQSQPQHF.

This chain connects TRBV10-3 to TRBJ1-4; a possible D gene is TRBD1 (5 bases). Trimming took off 11 bases at V and 6 bases at J, with 16 bases between the two ends. Germline V gene lookup returns CDR1 ENHRY and CDR2 SYGVKD. The CDR3 has 13 residues. The CDR3 sequence: CAARGGKDEKLFF. The CDR3 coding sequence is TGTGCCGCCCGGGGGGGGAAAGATGAAAAACTGTTTTTT.